These 14 T cell receptor beta chains were all obtained from the same sample, sequenced in a study of CD8 T cells in ankylosing spondylitis. From the 5' RACE reads, TCRdb called clonotypes with MiXCR, one entry per CDR3 protein. The table has 200,000 to 250,000 distinct CDR3 sequences, approximately 10% seen once. Material: blood, either unsorted or a sorted T cell fraction (not recorded which). The origin of the receptors is a male donor with ankylosing spondylitis or in good health (not recorded which).

This clonotype was observed a handful of times. This sequence joins TRBV20-1 and TRBJ2-5, with 8 bases fitting TRBD2. CDR3 length: 15 amino acids. CDR1 is DFQATT and CDR2 is SNEGSKA in the germline V gene (reference sequence). J was trimmed by 2 bases and V by 5 bases; bases with no gene match: 10. Here the CDR3 reads CSAERGRTTQETQYF. The CDR3 region has the DNA TGCAGTGCTGAGCGGGGGAGAACTACTCAAGAGACCCAGTACTTC.

This clonotype was counted many times. The genes are TRBV5-1 and TRBJ1-2; no definite D call. There are 16 residues in the CDR3. V lost 6 bases, J lost 2 bases, and 20 bases lay in between. The germline V gene encodes CDR1 SGHRS and CDR2 YFSETQ. The chain's CDR3 is CASTLSAPATNYGYTF. CDR3 DNA: TGCGCCAGCACTCTCAGCGCTCCCGCTACCAACTATGGCTACACCTTC.

Notes on this clonotype: A much larger clone sits a single nucleotide away, making a read error possible. This chain links TRBV7-9 with TRBJ2-2; D is unclear. Germline loops: CDR1 SEHNR, CDR2 FQNEAQ (reference sequence). This CDR3 has 15 residues. Trimming took off 5 bases at V and 5 bases at J, with 15 bases between the two ends. CDR3 region: CASSKDGEGTGELFF. In DNA, the CDR3 is TGTGCCAGCAGCAAAGACGGTGAAGGTACCGGGGAGCTGTTTTTT.

This chain connects TRBV5-1 to TRBJ2-3, with 11 bases fitting TRBD2. Germline CDR1 SGHRS, CDR2 YFSETQ. The V segment lost 4 bases and the J segment 6 bases; nucleotides outside the gene matches: 10. The CDR3 is made up of 16 amino acids. The CDR3 sequence: CASSAAPSGGRDTQYF. CDR3 DNA sequence: TGCGCCAGCAGCGCCGCGCCTAGCGGGGGGAGGGATACGCAGTATTTT.

This clonotype was picked up many times. The chain carries TRBV27 and TRBJ2-7; D is perhaps TRBD1 or TRBD2 (6 bases each). Germline V CDR1 and CDR2: MNHEY, SMNVEV (reference sequence). V was trimmed by 4 bases and J by 2 bases, leaving 15 bases between them. The CDR3 totals 15 residues. The CDR3 bases are TGTGCCAGCAGTTCAGCTTTCGGGGGCGCCTACGAGCAGTACTTC. Residues: CASSSAFGGAYEQYF.

This chain joins TRBV9 and TRBJ2-1; D ambiguous. Trimming pared 0 bases from V and 6 bases from J, leaving 4 bases between. This CDR3 contains 12 residues. CDR1 is SGDLS, CDR2 YYNGEE, per germline. CDR3: CASSVDANEQFF. The CDR3 bases are TGTGCCAGCAGCGTAGACGCCAATGAGCAGTTCTTC.

This clonotype was seen ten or more times. The gene calls are TRBV12-3 or TRBV12-4 and TRBJ2-1; unclear D gene. The CDR3 covers 13 residues. The V end was cut by 1 base, the J end by 6 bases, with 7 bases between. The CDR3 sequence is CASSLGRFNEQFF. For the CDR3, the DNA is TGTGCCAGCAGTTTAGGCAGGTTCAATGAGCAGTTCTTC.

J is TRBJ1-3 and V is TRBV7-2; D unresolved. The CDR3 consists of 15 residues. Trimming took off 1 base at V and 0 bases at J, with 7 bases between the two ends. CDR1 and CDR2 (germline): SGHTA, FQGNSA. The CDR3 spells CASSLGVTSGNTIYF. As DNA, the CDR3 is TGTGCCAGCAGCTTAGGTGTGACCTCTGGAAACACCATATATTTT.

The chain links TRBV20-1 to TRBJ2-1, with 8 bases fitting TRBD2. The J segment lost 6 bases and the V segment lost 8 bases, leaving 12 bases of the junction unmatched. CDR3 size: 14 residues. The germline gives CDR1 DFQATT, CDR2 SNEGSKA (reference sequence). CDR3 nucleotide sequence: TGCAGTTCCACCAAGACTAGCGAAGGCAATGAGCAGTTCTTC. Its translation: CSSTKTSEGNEQFF.

This clonotype was counted ten times or more. In DNA form, the CDR3 reads TGTGCCATCAGTGGGGGCCGGGATACCTACGAGCAGTACTTC. Encoded protein: CAISGGRDTYEQYF. This chain connects TRBV10-3 to TRBJ2-7; D is possibly TRBD1 or TRBD2 (5 bases each). The CDR3 extends over 14 amino acids. Per germline, CDR1 ENHRY and CDR2 SYGVKD. V shed 4 bases and J shed 2 bases, with 12 bases lying between them.

The chain recombines TRBV6-1 with TRBJ2-1, with TRBD1 matching over 11 bases. Germline V CDR1 and CDR2: MNHNS, SASEGT. The V and J ends lost 6 bases and 5 bases, in that order; junction bases with no gene match: 6. The length of the CDR3 is 15 residues. The CDR3 DNA sequence: TGTGCCAGCAGGAAAGCGGGACAGGGGGACAATGAGCAGTTCTTC. This translates into CASRKAGQGDNEQFF.

This clonotype was seen a few times. The chain uses TRBV6-1 and TRBJ1-1, with D perhaps matching TRBD1 (5 bases). Trimming shortened V by 5 bases and J by 3 bases, and 10 bases separated the two germline ends. The CDR3 runs 13 residues. Germline CDR1 MNHNS, CDR2 SASEGT. The CDR3 reads CASSRLGDTEAFF. The CDR3 nucleotides are TGTGCCAGCAGTCGCCTGGGGGACACTGAAGCTTTCTTT.

The rearrangement links TRBV7-9 to TRBJ2-2; 9 bases align to TRBD2. Germline lookup yields CDR1 SEHNR and CDR2 FQNEAQ (reference sequence). This CDR3 spans 15 amino acids. Trimming removed 3 bases from V and 7 bases from J; junction bases left unmatched: 6. CDR3 nucleotides: TGTGCCAGCAGCTTGTCTAGCGGGGAGGTCGGGGAGCTGTTTTTT. Its translation is CASSLSSGEVGELFF.

This clonotype was seen at least ten times. DNA for the CDR3: TGTGCCAGCAGTCAGAGCGGGGGGGCCACAGATACGCAGTATTTT. This encodes CASSQSGGATDTQYF. This rearrangement joins TRBV6-4 to TRBJ2-3; 10 bases map to TRBD2. Germline loops: CDR1 MRHNA, CDR2 SNTAGT. The CDR3 spans 15 residues. The V gene end was trimmed by 5 bases and the J gene end by 2 bases; junction bases not matched to a gene: 4.